Presented here are 5 T cell receptor beta chains from one specimen sequenced in a study of blood T cells in healthy people across ages. A second roughly 6 to 12 cycle PCR used barcoded and J-beta primers. MiXCR, run by TCRdb on the 5' RACE reads, gives a single entry per CDR3 protein. The sample contains about 1.6 million distinct CDR3 sequences, about 32% of which appear only once. The sample comprised blood. The receptors were gathered from a woman in her thirties in good health.

This clonotype occurred a few times. The V call is TRBV18, the J call TRBJ2-5; 9 bases are shared with TRBD2. The length of the CDR3 is 15 residues. V trimming: 3 bases; J trimming: 5 bases; junction bases outside the gene matches: 7. Germline V CDR1 and CDR2: KGHSH, LQKENI. DNA of the CDR3: TGTGCCAGCTCACCGGCCGCGGGAGGGCCGGAGACCCAGTACTTC. This sequence encodes CASSPAAGGPETQYF.

This clonotype has at least ten counts. The J gene is TRBJ2-3, the V gene TRBV20-1, with 10 bases lining up with TRBD2. Looked up from germline, CDR1 is DFQATT and CDR2 is SNEGSKA (reference sequence). This CDR3 contains 16 residues. V lost 1 base to trimming and J lost 2 bases; unmatched junction nucleotides: 6. Here the CDR3 DNA reads TGCAGTGCTAGAGTCAGGAGCGGGGGGGCCACAGATACGCAGTATTTT. Amino acid sequence: CSARVRSGGATDTQYF.

The rearrangement uses TRBV4-1 and TRBJ2-1; 10 bases match TRBD1. The junction had 4 bases not matched to a gene; V was cut back by 1 base and J by 4 bases. The CDR3 is made up of 16 amino acids. Germline loops: CDR1 MGHRA, CDR2 YSYEKL. CDR3 amino acids: CASSQADRGLYNEQFF. The CDR3 coding sequence is TGCGCCAGCAGCCAAGCGGACAGGGGGTTGTACAATGAGCAGTTCTTC.

In its sample, this clonotype was seen a few times. The chain recombines TRBV20-1 with TRBJ1-2; a possible D gene is TRBD1 (5 bases). The CDR3 consists of 13 residues. Trimming took off 3 bases at V and 3 bases at J, with 11 bases between the two ends. Germline V gives CDR1 DFQATT, CDR2 SNEGSKA (reference sequence). CDR3 nucleotides: TGCAGTGCTAGTAGGCAGGGATACTATGGCTACACCTTC. It translates to CSASRQGYYGYTF.

V usage is TRBV5-1 and J usage is TRBJ2-1, with 7 bases aligning to TRBD2. The CDR3 is 15 residues long. Trimming removed 1 base from V and 3 bases from J; junction bases left unmatched: 4. CDR1 is SGHRS, CDR2 YFSETQ, per germline. The CDR3 coding sequence is TGCGCCAGCAGCTTGTGGGAGGGCCTCTACAATGAGCAGTTCTTC. This encodes CASSLWEGLYNEQFF.